The TCR beta chain under discussion was sequenced for a study of shared T cell receptors in the human thymus. Produced via immunoSEQ multiplex PCR; TCRdb's table is partial and in-frame only. The profile covers hundreds of thousands of clones, with approximately 85% appearing a single time and around 0.0094% taken by the ten largest. The CDR3 contains 16 residues. V shed 0 bases and J shed 4 bases, with 15 bases lying between them. CDR1 is SNHLY and CDR2 is FYNNEI in the germline V gene. This sample also appeared in a second study, on human thymus T cells.

This sequence originates from a girl under two years old with a congenital heart defect. Sequenced sample: thymocytes. This sequence joins TRBV2 and TRBJ1-2, with a possible D match to TRBD1 (6 bases). This CDR3 reads CASSEALLGHFYGYTF. The DNA of the CDR3 is TGTGCCAGCAGTGAAGCGCTTCTGGGACACTTCTATGGCTACACCTTC.